Listed below are T cell receptor beta chains from one sample, sequenced in a study of T cell responses to AZD1222 COVID-19 vaccine. Data came from immunoSEQ multiplex PCR; TCRdb stores just in-frame clones and leaves some out. The sample has 150,000 to 200,000 clones; 75% to 90% are singletons. Sequencing used peripheral blood, obtained on day 0 of AZD1222 vaccination. The source is an adult in good health. Both conserved end residues are trimmed from each CDR3. Each record gives: V gene, J gene, CDR3 protein.

v_call: TRBV20-1; j_call: TRBJ2-7; cdr3_aa: SASPRAFSSYEQY
v_call: TRBV5-4; j_call: TRBJ2-1; cdr3_aa: ASSLQGGNEQF
v_call: TRBV7-2; j_call: TRBJ2-2; cdr3_aa: ASKEGGNTGELF
v_call: TRBV28; j_call: TRBJ1-4; cdr3_aa: ASSFETVGDEKLF
v_call: TRBV9; j_call: TRBJ2-5; cdr3_aa: ASSVDPGPAETQY
v_call: TRBV28; j_call: TRBJ2-7; cdr3_aa: ASSPLLYEQY
v_call: TRBV18; j_call: TRBJ1-5; cdr3_aa: ASSPQDTLDQPQH
v_call: TRBV9; j_call: TRBJ2-7; cdr3_aa: ASSVSRVAYEQY
v_call: TRBV7-9; j_call: TRBJ1-6; cdr3_aa: ASSLAGQVNSPLH
v_call: TRBV10-3; j_call: TRBJ2-2; cdr3_aa: AISGQNTGELF
v_call: TRBV5-6; j_call: TRBJ1-4; cdr3_aa: ASSFLGLGATNEKLF
v_call: TRBV18; j_call: TRBJ1-2; cdr3_aa: ASSPLGTGNT
v_call: TRBV18; j_call: TRBJ2-7; cdr3_aa: ASSSLPGTSDSYEQY
v_call: TRBV9; j_call: TRBJ2-5; cdr3_aa: ASSSTPGGAETQY
v_call: TRBV6-5; j_call: TRBJ2-7; cdr3_aa: ASSFRGSLYEQY
v_call: TRBV25-1; j_call: TRBJ1-2; cdr3_aa: ASSPGQTNYGYT
v_call: TRBV10-3; j_call: TRBJ2-2; cdr3_aa: AISFGLAGGLTTGELF
v_call: TRBV6-5; j_call: TRBJ2-7; cdr3_aa: ASSSPVGTYEQY
v_call: TRBV19; j_call: TRBJ2-6; cdr3_aa: ASSLGRTILTSGANVLT
v_call: TRBV6-5; j_call: TRBJ2-2; cdr3_aa: ASTRGLNTGELF
v_call: TRBV6-5; j_call: TRBJ2-5; cdr3_aa: ASSYAGLETQY
v_call: TRBV7-9; j_call: TRBJ1-2; cdr3_aa: ASSLDSAGLDYGYT
v_call: TRBV7-6; j_call: TRBJ1-2; cdr3_aa: ASSLDPGLRNYGYT
v_call: TRBV5-6; j_call: TRBJ1-3; cdr3_aa: ASSLFAAPGNTIY
v_call: TRBV7-9; j_call: TRBJ2-1; cdr3_aa: ASSRLAGGEGEQF
v_call: TRBV5-5; j_call: TRBJ2-1; cdr3_aa: ASSLKDRSKRRENNEQF
v_call: TRBV9; j_call: TRBJ1-1; cdr3_aa: ASSDSGGMNTEAF
v_call: TRBV14; j_call: TRBJ2-5; cdr3_aa: ASSLVPSGTQY
v_call: TRBV2; j_call: TRBJ2-2; cdr3_aa: ASSRVTITGELF
v_call: TRBV7-9; j_call: TRBJ2-1; cdr3_aa: ASSLDGVAVQRYNEQF
v_call: TRBV4-1; j_call: TRBJ1-2; cdr3_aa: ASSQDAGQSNYGYT
v_call: TRBV6-2/TRBV6-3; j_call: TRBJ2-5; cdr3_aa: ASSYGETQY